Presented here are 30 T cell receptor beta chains from one specimen sequenced in a study of blood T cell repertoires in COVID-19. Some clones are missing from TCRdb's copy, which holds only in-frame ones; the method was immunoSEQ multiplex PCR. The data hold about 250,000 clones, with 80% to 90% observed a single time. Sequenced material: PBMCs or T cells enriched from blood (not recorded which). These receptors came from a man aged 35 to 55 who had recovered from COVID-19.

The chain has TRBV19 and TRBJ2-2; 12 bases align to TRBD2. Germline lookup yields CDR1 LNHDA and CDR2 SQIVND (reference sequence). Trimming at V came to 2 bases and at J to 5 bases, leaving 3 bases not matched to a gene. The CDR3 covers 16 residues. CDR3 bases: TGTGCCAGTAGTATATGGACTAGCGGGAAGACCGGGGAGCTGTTTTTT. This sequence encodes CASSIWTSGKTGELFF. Supplemented by reference TRBV19 and TRBJ2-2, the full variable domain reads DGGITQSPKYLFRKEGQNVTLSCEQNLNHDAMYWYRQDPGQGLRLIYYSQIVNDFQKGDIAEGYSVSREKKESFPLTVTSAQKNPTAFYLCASSIWTSGKTGELFFGEGSRLTVL.

J is TRBJ2-7 and V is TRBV18, with D unclear. The CDR3 runs 13 residues. Germline CDR1 and CDR2: KGHSH and LQKENI. Trimming removed 0 bases from V and 2 bases from J, with 5 bases in between. The DNA of the CDR3 is TGTGCCAGCTCACCACCGTCAGCCTACGAGCAGTACTTC. It encodes CASSPPSAYEQYF.

The V gene is TRBV29-1, the J gene TRBJ1-2; maybe TRBD1 (5 bases). Germline V lookup: CDR1 SQVTM, CDR2 ANQGSEA. This CDR3 has 12 residues. V was pared by 3 bases and J by 4 bases, with 9 bases between. In DNA, the CDR3 is TGCAGCGTTGATGGGGCAGTCTATGGCTACACCTTC. It translates to CSVDGAVYGYTF.

V gene TRBV9 combines with J gene TRBJ2-1; 12 bases line up with TRBD2. Germline trimming cut 0 bases from V and 10 bases from J; bases unmatched to any gene: 8. Germline CDR1 reads SGDLS; CDR2 reads YYNGEE. This CDR3 contains 16 residues. CDR3 loop: CASSVGSSGGAGEQFF. The CDR3, as DNA: TGTGCCAGCAGCGTAGGATCTAGCGGGGGGGCAGGGGAGCAGTTCTTC.

This clone was detected only a few times. This rearrangement joins TRBV6-5 to TRBJ2-3; possible D gene TRBD1, 6 bases. Germline CDR1 and CDR2: MNHEY and SVGAGI. The CDR3 runs 14 residues. Trimming removed 4 bases at V and 2 bases at J, with 10 bases between. In DNA, the CDR3 is TGTGCCAGCAGTTTGGACAGTACCACAGATACGCAGTATTTT. It encodes CASSLDSTTDTQYF.

The rearrangement uses TRBV6-5 and TRBJ1-5, with a weak D call TRBD1 (5 bases). V was clipped by 6 bases and J by 6 bases, with 15 bases between them. Germline V CDR1 and CDR2: MNHEY, SVGAGI. The CDR3 is made up of 14 amino acids. CDR3 in amino acids: CASSTRGDGQPQHF. For the CDR3, the DNA is TGTGCCAGCAGCACGCGGGGGGACGGTCAGCCCCAGCATTTT.

This clone came up a few times. The J gene is TRBJ1-2, the V gene TRBV28; D remains ambiguous. CDR3 length equals 14 residues. Trimming shortened V by 4 bases and J by 4 bases, and 13 bases separated the two germline ends. Germline V CDR1 and CDR2: MDHEN, SYDVKM. CDR3 in amino acids: CASSSRLTGYGYTF. DNA of the CDR3: TGTGCCAGCAGTTCCAGGTTGACCGGCTATGGCTACACCTTC.

The rearrangement uses TRBV11-3 and TRBJ2-2; D might be TRBD2 (6 bases). V lost 4 bases and J lost 5, with 8 bases in between. This CDR3 region has 13 residues. The germline V gene has CDR1 SGHNT and CDR2 YENEEA. CDR3 sequence (DNA): TGTGCCAGCAGCTCGCGGGGAACCGGGGAGCTGTTTTTT. This encodes CASSSRGTGELFF.

The rearrangement links TRBV27 to TRBJ2-7; D might be TRBD1 (6 bases). The CDR3 totals 20 residues. V was pared by 7 bases and J by 7 bases, with 38 bases between. The germline V gene has CDR1 MNHEY and CDR2 SMNVEV (reference sequence). CDR3 sequence (DNA): TGTGCCAGCAAAGCCGATGTTATCTCACAGGGTGACTTCAAGGGGCATGAGCAGTACTTC. The encoded protein is CASKADVISQGDFKGHEQYF.

V usage is TRBV4-1 and J usage is TRBJ2-6, with TRBD2 matching over 7 bases. In germline, CDR1 is MGHRA, CDR2 YSYEKL. The CDR3 covers 22 residues. V lost 1 base, J lost 0 bases, and 18 bases stayed unmatched. The CDR3 DNA reads TGCGCCAGCAGCCAAGTTCTCCGGGCGATCATTTCGGGGGGCTCTGGGGCCAACGTCCTGACTTTC. Its translation is CASSQVLRAIISGGSGANVLTF.

The chain has TRBV9 and TRBJ2-7, with 7 bases matching TRBD1. The junction had 6 bases not matched to a gene; V was cut back by 4 bases and J by 5 bases. This CDR3 contains 13 residues. Germline values: CDR1 SGDLS, CDR2 YYNGEE. The CDR3: CASSPGQNDEQYF. As DNA, the CDR3 is TGTGCCAGCAGCCCGGGACAGAATGACGAGCAGTACTTC.

V is TRBV24-1 and J is TRBJ2-5; 12 bases fit TRBD1. Germline assignment: CDR1 KGHDR and CDR2 SFDVKD. This CDR3 spans 13 amino acids. The junction had 3 bases not matched to a gene; V was cut back by 9 bases and J by 5 bases. The CDR3 here is CATGTGGKETQYF. Written as DNA, the CDR3 is TGTGCCACCGGGACAGGGGGCAAGGAGACCCAGTACTTC.

In DNA, the CDR3 is TGCGCCAGCAGCCACGATTGGACTAGCGGGGAACAAGAGACCCAGTACTTC. This translates into CASSHDWTSGEQETQYF. This sequence joins TRBV4-1 and TRBJ2-5; 12 nucleotides agree with TRBD2. The CDR3 is 17 amino acids. In germline, CDR1 is MGHRA, CDR2 YSYEKL. V lost 3 bases to trimming and J lost 2 bases; unmatched junction nucleotides: 7.

CDR3 bases: TGCGCCAGCAGCTTGACTAGCGGGACTTACGAGCAGTACTTC. As protein: CASSLTSGTYEQYF. The chain joins TRBV5-1 to TRBJ2-7; 10 nucleotides match TRBD2. Germline lookup yields CDR1 SGHRS and CDR2 YFSETQ. Trimming removed 1 base from V and 4 bases from J; junction bases left unmatched: 2. The CDR3 runs to 14 residues.

The table lists this clone with a few counts. This chain uses TRBV19 with TRBJ1-6, with 8 nucleotides matching TRBD1. The CDR3 totals 18 residues. CDR1 is LNHDA and CDR2 is SQIVND in the germline V gene (reference sequence). V shed 4 bases and J 0 bases; nucleotides not matched to a gene: 8. The CDR3: CASSTWTGTSSYNSPLHF. For the CDR3, the DNA is TGTGCCAGTAGTACTTGGACAGGGACAAGCTCCTATAATTCACCCCTCCACTTT.

This clone has just one count. J is TRBJ2-5 and V is TRBV7-6, with 13 bases aligning to TRBD2. From germline, CDR1 is SGHVS and CDR2 FNYEAQ. The ends lost 1 base at V and 7 bases at J; junction bases unmatched: 6. CDR3 length: 16 residues. The chain's CDR3 is CASSLGTSGSRGTQYF. The CDR3 DNA reads as TGTGCCAGCAGCTTAGGGACTAGCGGGAGCAGAGGGACCCAGTACTTC. Combining the CDR3 with reference TRBV7-6 and TRBJ2-5 gives the whole variable domain GAGVSQSPRYKVTKRGQDVALRCDPISGHVSLYWYRQALGQGPEFLTYFNYEAQQDKSGLPNDRFSAERPEGSISTLTIQRTEQRDSAMYRCASSLGTSGSRGTQYFGPGTRLLVL.

The rearrangement links TRBV4-3 to TRBJ1-1; no firm D call. The germline V gene has CDR1 LGHNA and CDR2 YSLEER. This CDR3 is built from 15 residues. Trimming stripped 5 bases from V and 6 bases from J, with 19 bases between. The CDR3: CASSTEEDSNAEAFF. DNA of the CDR3: TGCGCCAGCAGCACGGAAGAGGACTCAAACGCTGAAGCTTTCTTT.

The J gene is TRBJ2-1, the V gene TRBV7-8, with 10 bases aligning to TRBD2. The CDR3 loop spans 16 amino acids. Germline CDR1 reads SGHVS; CDR2 reads FQNEAQ. The ends lost 5 bases at V and 0 bases at J; junction bases unmatched: 4. In nucleotides, the CDR3 is TGTGCCAGCAGCGGAAGCGGGAGGGCCTCCTACAATGAGCAGTTCTTC. This encodes CASSGSGRASYNEQFF.

The gene calls are TRBV15 and TRBJ1-6; possibly TRBD1 for D (5 bases). CDR1 and CDR2 from the germline V gene are LNHNV and YYDKDF (reference sequence). This CDR3 contains 15 residues. Trimming cost V 4 bases and J 3 bases, with 10 bases left between them. CDR3 coding DNA: TGTGCCACCAGCAAGGAAAGGGGCTATAATTCACCCCTCCACTTT. It is translated as CATSKERGYNSPLHF.

This chain uses TRBV7-2 with TRBJ2-3; no clear D. V lost 3 bases to trimming and J lost 0 bases, with 7 bases between them. CDR3 length: 14 amino acids. In germline, CDR1 is SGHTA, CDR2 FQGNSA. The CDR3 is CASSFEPSTDTQYF. The CDR3 bases are TGTGCCAGCAGCTTTGAGCCAAGCACAGATACGCAGTATTTT.

This clone was counted a few times. This chain links TRBV27 with TRBJ1-2; 8 bases are a match to TRBD1. Trimming at V came to 6 bases and at J to 5 bases, leaving 8 bases not matched to a gene. CDR3 size: 14 residues. Per germline, CDR1 MNHEY and CDR2 SMNVEV (reference sequence). This chain's CDR3 is CASSPGTGQYGYTF. The CDR3 bases are TGTGCCAGCAGCCCCGGGACAGGCCAATATGGCTACACCTTC.

V usage is TRBV5-1 and J usage is TRBJ2-3, with D perhaps matching TRBD1 (6 bases). This CDR3 spans 13 amino acids. Germline V gives CDR1 SGHRS, CDR2 YFSETQ. V was pared by 5 bases and J by 3 bases, with 10 bases between. CDR3 nucleotide sequence: TGCGCCAGCAGTGAACAGGGAACAGATACGCAGTATTTT. This encodes CASSEQGTDTQYF.

The chain has TRBV4-3 and TRBJ2-6; TRBD1 matches 9 bases. The CDR3 is 18 residues long. Germline assignment: CDR1 LGHNA and CDR2 YSLEER. V shed 3 bases and J 1 base; nucleotides not matched to a gene: 7. The CDR3 loop is CASSQPGTGLSGANVLTF. The CDR3 nucleotides are TGCGCCAGCAGCCAGCCCGGGACAGGGTTGTCTGGGGCCAACGTCCTGACTTTC.

This clone was detected only once. CDR3 sequence reads: CAWRPPLGSVGGPQHF. CDR3 coding DNA: TGTGCCTGGAGGCCTCCGTTGGGCAGCGTGGGGGGGCCCCAGCATTTT. The chain carries TRBV30 and TRBJ1-5, with a possible D match to TRBD1 (5 bases). This CDR3 has 16 residues. The V end was cut by 3 bases, the J end by 9 bases, with 24 bases between. CDR1 GTSNPN and CDR2 SVGIG come from the germline V gene (reference sequence).

There are a few counts of this clone. This rearrangement joins TRBV11-3 to TRBJ2-1; 7 bases are shared with TRBD1. Per germline, CDR1 SGHNT and CDR2 YENEEA. The CDR3 totals 16 residues. V dropped 2 bases and J dropped 0; count of bases not matched to a gene: 4. CDR3 residues: CASSLTGDISYNEQFF. The CDR3 DNA follows: TGTGCCAGCAGCTTAACAGGGGACATCTCCTACAATGAGCAGTTCTTC.

This clone showed up just once. The chain carries TRBV10-3 and TRBJ2-7, with 9 nucleotides matching TRBD1. Germline lookup yields CDR1 ENHRY and CDR2 SYGVKD. This CDR3 has 13 residues. J lost 5 bases, V lost 5 bases, and 4 bases had no gene match. The CDR3 sequence is CAISRGQGNEQYF. CDR3 in DNA: TGTGCCATCAGTCGGGGACAGGGAAACGAGCAGTACTTC.

The CDR3: CASTPGRRSFYEQYF. The CDR3 DNA follows: TGTGCCAGCACCCCGGGTCGACGTTCTTTCTACGAGCAGTACTTC. The V gene is TRBV6-5, the J gene TRBJ2-7; D is unresolved. CDR3 size: 15 residues. Looked up from germline, CDR1 is MNHEY and CDR2 is SVGAGI. Trimming stripped 7 bases from V and 3 bases from J, with 19 bases between.

The chain joins TRBV4-1 to TRBJ1-2; TRBD1 is a possible D gene (6 bases). V was cut by 0 bases and J by 8 bases, with 13 bases left in between. The CDR3 extends over 14 amino acids. Germline-derived CDR1 and CDR2 are MGHRA and YSYEKL. The CDR3 here is CASSQDEGVRGYTF. As DNA, the CDR3 is TGCGCCAGCAGCCAAGATGAGGGGGTGCGAGGCTACACCTTC.

This chain joins TRBV28 and TRBJ2-1; 10 bases line up with TRBD2. The CDR3 is made up of 16 amino acids. Germline trimming cut 5 bases from V and 1 base from J; bases unmatched to any gene: 5. The germline V gene has CDR1 MDHEN and CDR2 SYDVKM. The CDR3 protein is CASSTLAGASYNEQFF. Written as DNA, the CDR3 is TGTGCCAGCAGTACCCTAGCGGGAGCGTCCTACAATGAGCAGTTCTTC.

V and J are TRBV10-3 and TRBJ2-5, with no clear D. In germline, CDR1 is ENHRY, CDR2 SYGVKD. There are 14 residues in the CDR3. Trimming took 4 bases from V and 1 from J, leaving 10 bases between them. The CDR3 DNA follows: TGTGCCATCAGTGGTGGGCTGGGCCAAGAGACCCAGTACTTC. Protein sequence: CAISGGLGQETQYF.